The clone carrying this T cell receptor (beta chain) was picked up a small number of times. The antigen remains unidentified. This record comes from a study of CD8 T cells in ankylosing spondylitis. Regarding the study as a whole: Relatively scarce in peripheral blood, disease-linked clones were CD8+. In synovial fluid and blood from reactive arthritis, some motif variants were previously reported. Ankylosing spondylitis blood appeared to be characterized by a TCR beta motif of under ten highly homologous variants.

Quantitative 5'-RACE with molecular barcodes produced the TCR beta libraries. TCRdb ran MiXCR on the 5' RACE reads and lists one entry per CDR3 protein. The sample carries fewer than 400,000 distinct CDR3 sequences, approximately 15% recorded once. Sequenced input: blood, either unsorted or a sorted T cell fraction (not recorded which). This sequence was found in a male donor with ankylosing spondylitis or in good health (not recorded which).

The CDR3 region is CSARLRGGRTDTQYF. The CDR3 DNA sequence: TGCAGTGCTAGACTGCGGGGGGGCCGCACAGATACGCAGTATTTT. The rearrangement joins TRBV20-1 to TRBJ2-3; 9 positions match TRBD2. There are 15 residues in the CDR3. Germline V lookup: CDR1 DFQATT, CDR2 SNEGSKA (reference sequence). After removal of 2 bases from V and 1 base from J, the junction contained 4 bases not matched to a gene.